This T cell receptor (beta chain) originates from a study of cytomegalovirus exposure and HLA in healthy donors (dated by TCRdb to 2015 to 2018). For the wider study: The 500 to 700 repertoires of the first cohort and the 95 to 150 validation repertoires were produced on the same platform, according to a later analysis. High-throughput TCR immunosequencing, statistical association of individual TCRs with disease status, and machine learning were combined to predict cytomegalovirus infection status. Along with the roughly 670-subject first cohort, a separate validation cohort of around 120 different subjects was used. The aim of the study was to test whether cataloging public T cell receptors could identify signatures of past pathogen exposure. The study at large found these results: Cytomegalovirus status was reported to be diagnosed by the classifier with high specificity and sensitivity in both the original and validation cohorts. A later analysis had no HLA typing for the validation cohort, so co-occurrence there was scored across all 110 or so repertoires. Subsequent analysis determined that TCRs grouped into clusters in the first cohort also showed a tendency toward co-occurrence across the roughly 110 validation repertoires, and 85% to 95% of cluster scores exceeded 0. Three of the identified cytomegalovirus-associated TCR beta chains were confirmed in vitro to be specific for cytomegalovirus antigens. While some public TCRs were present in many individuals, most TCR sequences turned up only very rarely across donors. The authors suggested that the approach could potentially be extended to other disease states and immunological phenotypes. The study gave a list of over 150 TCR beta chains associated with cytomegalovirus.

The donors belonged to the validation cohort of over a hundred subjects, which was separate from the 666-subject first cohort. The library was produced with the immunoSEQ multiplex PCR assay. On the study's bioinformatics: A statistical classification framework was built to diagnose cytomegalovirus status from the catalog of TCR beta chain sequences. TCRdb took this table from immuneACCESS and kept in-frame rearrangements with V and J called. Such tables lack part of the clones; where checked against another copy, unresolved V genes explain under half of the gap, and the rest is unexplained. V and J calls plus clone size are reproduced from that table; the DNA served to infer D and trimming. Across this sample there are 250,000 to 350,000 clones, with around 90% seen only once. Of the sample, more than 0.9% falls within the top ten clones. Taken from the germline V gene, the CDR1 and CDR2 loops are SGDLS and YYNGEE. There are 15 amino acids in the CDR3, from cysteine to phenylalanine inclusive. The sequence is cut down to CDR3 DNA, 45 bases in frame from base 1. V sheds 6 bases and J sheds 4 bases, leaving 14 bases between their ends.

This clone was picked up one time. Its antigen remains unidentified. No base-level quality is on record; no much larger clone is a single base apart. The chain couples TRBV9 to TRBJ1-6; TRBD1 is possibly the D segment (6 matching bases). This clonotype was sampled from a woman aged 30 to 39 in good health and CMV-seropositive. Material for sequencing was PBMCs. The DNA sequence is TGTGCCAGCACGAAGGACAGCAGATATAATTCACCCCTCCACTTT. Its translation is CASTKDSRYNSPLHF.